Presented here are 3 T cell receptor beta chains from one specimen sequenced in a study of graft-versus-host responses after intestinal transplantation. Profiling relied on immunoSEQ multiplex PCR, and the TCRdb table lists in-frame clones only, not all of them. Of 90,000 to 120,000 clones in the sample, roughly 87% were seen once. These receptors' antigens are unknown. Specimen: unstimulated CD4+ T cells sorted from spleen or lymph node cells, collected before transplant. The origin of the receptors is a human donor who was the organ donor for an intestinal transplant.

The chain is built from TRBV19 and TRBJ2-1; D could derive from TRBD1 or TRBD2 (5 bases each). This CDR3 is built from 13 residues. The germline gives CDR1 LNHDA, CDR2 SQIVND (reference sequence). Trimming took off 7 bases at V and 4 bases at J, with 11 bases between the two ends. The CDR3 sequence is CASTSGAYNEQFF. The CDR3 nucleotides are TGTGCCAGTACCTCCGGGGCTTACAATGAGCAGTTCTTC.

A word on this clone: At one of its ends the junction is not consistent with the germline gene, which may arise from a read error. The chain links TRBV7-7 to TRBJ2-7; possibly TRBD1 for D (6 bases). Germline loops: CDR1 SSHAT, CDR2 FNYEAQ (reference sequence). CDR3 size: 18 residues. The CDR3 protein is CASSPRGRVPVGGYEQYF. In DNA form, the CDR3 reads TGTGCTAGCAGCCCCAGAGGCCGTGTCCCCGTAGGGGGCTACGAGCAGTACTTC.

This clone was detected once. The same CDR3 can be traced to other DNA sequences in this sample. This rearrangement joins TRBV10-1 to TRBJ2-1; TRBD2 aligns across 8 bases. V lost 11 bases and J lost 4; bases outside the gene matches: 13. Germline values: CDR1 WNHNN, CDR2 SYGVQD (reference sequence). The CDR3 contains 15 residues. The chain's CDR3 is CARGRGGPSYNEQFF. CDR3 nucleotide sequence: TGCGCCCGGGGCCGGGGGGGGCCATCGTACAATGAGCAGTTCTTC.